Below, 30 T cell receptor beta chains from the same sample are listed, as sequenced in a study of CD8 T cells in Susac syndrome. Random hexamers served to reverse transcribe roughly 0.5 to 1 ug RNA. TCRdb independently ran MiXCR on the immunoSEQ multiplex PCR reads; one entry per CDR3 protein. This table has 90,000 to 150,000 distinct CDR3 sequences, 85% to 95% appearing once. Sample: CD4+ T cells from PBMCs. The receptor set was obtained from a human donor with multiple sclerosis.

The chain employs TRBV30 and TRBJ1-6; D might be TRBD1 (5 bases). Trimming took off 2 bases at V and 7 bases at J, with 9 bases between the two ends. The CDR3 sequence is 13 residues long. Per the germline V gene, CDR1 is GTSNPN and CDR2 is SVGIG (reference sequence). In nucleotides, the CDR3 is TGTGCCTGGAGTAGGGGAGTCAATTCACCCCTCCACTTT. It is translated as CAWSRGVNSPLHF.

This clonotype has only one observation. The chain joins TRBV6-1 to TRBJ2-6; no clear D. The germline V gene has CDR1 MNHNS and CDR2 SASEGT. Between the trimmed V and J ends, which lost 6 bases and 0 bases, there was a span of 12 bases. CDR3 length equals 16 residues. The CDR3 DNA reads as TGTGCCAGCAGCTCGGACGGGCGCTCTGGGGCCAACGTCCTGACTTTC. This codes for CASSSDGRSGANVLTF.

As DNA, the CDR3 is TGTGCCAGCAGCCCACCGGGACAGGGGAGTGCCGGGGAGCTGTTTTTT. This gives the protein CASSPPGQGSAGELFF. The rearrangement uses TRBV7-3 and TRBJ2-2, with TRBD1 identical over 10 bases. The CDR3 contains 16 residues. The junction had 9 bases not matched to a gene; V was cut back by 5 bases and J by 6 bases. Germline CDR1 reads SGHTA; CDR2 reads FQGTGA. Variable domain in full (rest from reference TRBV7-3 and TRBJ2-2): GAGVSQTPSNKVTEKGKYVELRCDPISGHTALYWYRQSLGQGPEFLIYFQGTGAADDSGLPNDRFFAVRPEGSVSTLKIQRTERGDSAVYLCASSPPGQGSAGELFFGEGSRLTVL.

V gene TRBV15 combines with J gene TRBJ1-3; D is possibly TRBD1 (6 bases). V lost 0 bases and J lost 6, with 12 bases in between. Germline CDR1 is LNHNV and CDR2 is YYDKDF (reference sequence). This CDR3 has 15 amino acids. CDR3 protein: CATSRDPGAENTIYF. The CDR3 region has the DNA TGTGCCACCAGCAGAGATCCGGGGGCTGAAAACACCATATATTTT.

V usage is TRBV6-5 and J usage is TRBJ1-6, with D hard to call. CDR3 length equals 12 residues. CDR1 and CDR2 (germline): MNHEY, SVGAGI. V dropped 4 bases and J dropped 10 bases, with 8 bases sitting between them. The CDR3 DNA sequence: TGTGCCAGCAGTTTCCTGGGGTCACCCCTCCACTTT. Protein product: CASSFLGSPLHF.

This sequence joins TRBV28 and TRBJ2-7; D might be TRBD1 (5 bases). Germline CDR1 and CDR2: MDHEN and SYDVKM. This CDR3 has 14 residues. Trimming left V 3 bases short and J 6 bases short, with 15 bases between. The CDR3 nucleotides read TGTGCCAGCAGTTTTTCCAGGGTGCAAGGCGAGCAGTACTTC. It specifies CASSFSRVQGEQYF.

V is TRBV20-1 and J is TRBJ2-7; TRBD2 matches at 8 bases. The CDR3 contains 13 residues. J lost 6 bases, V lost 2 bases, and 6 bases had no gene match. CDR1 is DFQATT, CDR2 SNEGSKA, per germline (reference sequence). CDR3 in amino acids: CSARRAGGFEQYF. CDR3 sequence (DNA): TGCAGTGCTAGAAGGGCGGGGGGTTTCGAGCAGTACTTC.

This rearrangement joins TRBV7-9 to TRBJ2-4; D is possibly TRBD1 (6 bases). Germline CDR1 reads SEHNR; CDR2 reads FQNEAQ (reference sequence). The V end lost 0 bases, the J end lost 8 bases, and 11 bases lay between the germline ends. The CDR3 contains 14 residues. The CDR3 loop is CASSLAVDSDIQYF. Written as DNA, the CDR3 is TGTGCCAGCAGCTTAGCCGTGGACAGTGACATTCAGTACTTC.

This clonotype was found once. This rearrangement joins TRBV24-1 to TRBJ2-3; TRBD2 is a possible D gene (6 bases). There are 14 residues in the CDR3. Germline V lookup: CDR1 KGHDR, CDR2 SFDVKD. The V end lost 8 bases, the J end lost 1 base, and 12 bases lay between the germline ends. DNA for the CDR3: TGTGCCACCAAAGGAGGGTTTGGCACAGATACGCAGTATTTT. This encodes CATKGGFGTDTQYF.

V and J are TRBV4-3 and TRBJ1-2; D perhaps matches TRBD1 (5 bases). With 3 bases removed from V and 8 bases from J, the gap between germline ends came to 22 bases. Germline assignment: CDR1 LGHNA and CDR2 YSLEER. The CDR3 contains 16 residues. The CDR3 here is CASSHGQQVGRKGYTF. The CDR3 DNA follows: TGCGCCAGCAGCCACGGGCAACAGGTGGGGCGAAAAGGCTACACCTTC.

The chain couples TRBV6-1 to TRBJ1-2, with 7 nucleotides matching TRBD1. Germline trimming cut 3 bases from V and 4 bases from J; bases unmatched to any gene: 11. The CDR3 extends over 16 amino acids. The V gene's germline CDR1 is MNHNS and CDR2 SASEGT. In DNA form, the CDR3 reads TGTGCCAGCAGTGAGAGCCTCGGGACAGCGGGCTATGGCTACACCTTC. Residues: CASSESLGTAGYGYTF.

This chain uses TRBV7-2 with TRBJ1-1, with TRBD1 identical over 7 bases. The CDR3 runs 14 residues. Germline V gene lookup returns CDR1 SGHTA and CDR2 FQGNSA. After removal of 5 bases from V and 6 bases from J, the junction contained 9 bases not matched to a gene. CDR3 DNA: TGTGCCAGCAGCCTCAGGGGGGGCAGCCCTGAAGCTTTCTTT. This encodes CASSLRGGSPEAFF.

The rearrangement joins TRBV11-2 to TRBJ2-7, with 8 bases that match TRBD1. This CDR3 is built from 13 residues. Germline assignment: CDR1 SGHAT and CDR2 FQNNGV. V shed 5 bases and J 6 bases; nucleotides not matched to a gene: 6. For the CDR3, the DNA is TGTGCCAGCAGCCAGACAGGGGACGGCGAGCAGTACTTC. It specifies CASSQTGDGEQYF.

The chain is built from TRBV20-1 and TRBJ2-1; the D gene is possibly TRBD1 (5 bases). V lost 0 bases and J lost 6, with 12 bases in between. The V gene's germline CDR1 is DFQATT and CDR2 SNEGSKA (reference sequence). The CDR3 is made up of 14 amino acids. The CDR3 loop is CSARDGRASNEQFF. The CDR3 DNA follows: TGCAGTGCTAGAGATGGCAGGGCAAGCAATGAGCAGTTCTTC.

This chain links TRBV2 with TRBJ1-1; 8 bases fit TRBD1. The CDR3 loop spans 13 amino acids. J lost 4 bases, V lost 6 bases, and 4 bases had no gene match. The germline gives CDR1 SNHLY, CDR2 FYNNEI. The CDR3 spells CASSDTGGTEAFF. CDR3 DNA: TGTGCCAGCAGCGACACAGGGGGCACTGAAGCTTTCTTT.

The J gene is TRBJ1-5, the V gene TRBV19; a possible D gene is TRBD1 (6 bases). Germline assignment: CDR1 LNHDA and CDR2 SQIVND (reference sequence). The CDR3 is 17 amino acids. Trimming took 7 bases from V and 6 from J, leaving 25 bases between them. CDR3 sequence reads: CASTPPGGGLRIQPQHF. The DNA of the CDR3 is TGTGCCAGTACCCCTCCCGGCGGGGGGCTGCGGATTCAGCCCCAGCATTTT.

The V call is TRBV7-9, the J call TRBJ1-5, with 8 bases identical to TRBD1. CDR3 length equals 16 residues. CDR1 SEHNR and CDR2 FQNEAQ come from the germline V gene (reference sequence). With 5 bases clipped from V and 4 bases from J, the junction kept 10 bases outside the gene matches. The CDR3 protein is CASSRDPGQDNQPQHF. CDR3 nucleotide sequence: TGTGCCAGCAGCCGGGACCCGGGACAGGATAATCAGCCCCAGCATTTT.

The J gene is TRBJ2-1, the V gene TRBV12-3 or TRBV12-4; TRBD2 agrees at 12 bases. V lost 4 bases and J lost 6; bases outside the gene matches: 13. This CDR3 has 18 amino acids. The CDR3 DNA is TGTGCCAGCAGTTGGGCTAGCGGGGGGGTACCTATATTCAATGAGCAGTTCTTC. It specifies CASSWASGGVPIFNEQFF.

The chain recombines TRBV20-1 with TRBJ2-7; tentative D call: TRBD1 (6 bases). There are 13 residues in the CDR3. Trimming left V 6 bases short and J 4 bases short, with 16 bases between. The germline V gene has CDR1 DFQATT and CDR2 SNEGSKA (reference sequence). DNA for the CDR3: TGCAGTGCCAAAAAGGACAGTCTTTACGAGCAGTACTTC. This sequence encodes CSAKKDSLYEQYF.

The CDR3 loop reads CSVPGGAGEETQYF. CDR3 DNA sequence: TGCAGCGTTCCCGGCGGAGCGGGGGAAGAGACCCAGTACTTC. The V and J genes are TRBV29-1 and TRBJ2-5; TRBD2 matches 8 bases. V dropped 5 bases and J dropped 3; count of bases not matched to a gene: 8. CDR3 length: 14 residues. Germline V gene data show CDR1 as SQVTM and CDR2 as ANQGSEA.

This chain connects TRBV20-1 to TRBJ1-6, with a weak D call TRBD1 (5 bases). The ends were cut back, 1 base at V and 13 bases at J, with 17 bases in the middle. There are 14 residues in the CDR3. Germline V gene lookup returns CDR1 DFQATT and CDR2 SNEGSKA (reference sequence). DNA of the CDR3: TGCAGTGCTAGAGCCGGGACCTCGAACGGCCCCCTCCACTTT. Protein product: CSARAGTSNGPLHF.

The chain combines TRBV4-1 with TRBJ1-1; D unresolved. V was trimmed by 2 bases and J by 1 base, leaving 11 bases between them. CDR1 and CDR2 from the germline V gene are MGHRA and YSYEKL. This CDR3 contains 15 residues. DNA for the CDR3: TGCGCCAGCAGCCAACGCGAATGGGGGAACACTGAAGCTTTCTTT. It yields the protein CASSQREWGNTEAFF.

This clonotype showed up just a few times. The chain links TRBV5-6 to TRBJ2-5; D is uncertain. V lost 8 bases and J lost 3, with 8 bases in between. Germline V gene lookup returns CDR1 SGHDT and CDR2 YYEEEE. CDR3 size: 11 residues. CDR3 DNA sequence: TGTGCCAGTAGTATAAAAGAGACCCAGTACTTC. Translating gives CASSIKETQYF.

This sequence joins TRBV30 and TRBJ1-1; D not certain. The germline V and J ends were trimmed by 4 bases and 3 bases, with 15 bases remaining between them. Per the germline V gene, CDR1 is GTSNPN and CDR2 is SVGIG (reference sequence). This CDR3 has 14 amino acids. The CDR3 region is CAWKRGTGDTEAFF. CDR3 coding DNA: TGTGCCTGGAAGCGGGGAACCGGGGACACTGAAGCTTTCTTT. Full variable domain (remainder filled in from reference TRBV30 and TRBJ1-1): SQTIHQWPATLVQPVGSPLSLECTVEGTSNPNLYWYRQAAGRGLQLLFYSVGIGQISSEVPQNLSASRPQDRQFILSSKKLLLSDSGFYLCAWKRGTGDTEAFFGQGTRLTVV.

V gene TRBV2 combines with J gene TRBJ1-1; D is uncertain. V was pared by 4 bases and J by 1 base, with 4 bases between. The length of the CDR3 is 12 residues. Germline CDR1 SNHLY, CDR2 FYNNEI. The CDR3 DNA reads TGTGCCAGCAGTGCCTGGAACACTGAAGCTTTCTTT. Translated, it gives CASSAWNTEAFF.

The J gene is TRBJ2-2, the V gene TRBV5-1; 8 bases align to TRBD2. J gave up 3 bases and V 0 bases, and 4 bases lay outside the gene matches. The germline V gene has CDR1 SGHRS and CDR2 YFSETQ. The CDR3 loop spans 16 amino acids. CDR3 sequence (DNA): TGCGCCAGCAGCTTGGTACTAGCGGAATACACCGGGGAGCTGTTTTTT. Its protein is CASSLVLAEYTGELFF. Full variable domain (outside the CDR3, taken from reference TRBV5-1 and TRBJ2-2): KAGVTQTPRYLIKTRGQQVTLSCSPISGHRSVSWYQQTPGQGLQFLFEYFSETQRNKGNFPGRFSGRQFSNSRSEMNVSTLELGDSALYLCASSLVLAEYTGELFFGEGSRLTVL.

The chain is built from TRBV18 and TRBJ1-1; no clear D. Germline CDR1 is KGHSH and CDR2 is LQKENI. V dropped 3 bases and J dropped 5 bases, with 10 bases sitting between them. The CDR3 extends over 13 amino acids. The CDR3 coding sequence is TGTGCCAGCTCACCTGGTCCGGGGACTGAAGCTTTCTTT. This gives the protein CASSPGPGTEAFF.

The CDR3 DNA reads as TGCGCCAGCAGCCAGGCAGGGGTCAAAGAGAACACTGAAGCTTTCTTT. Its protein is CASSQAGVKENTEAFF. This chain joins TRBV4-1 and TRBJ1-1, with D possibly being TRBD1 (6 bases). This CDR3 spans 16 amino acids. In germline, CDR1 is MGHRA, CDR2 YSYEKL. V gave up 3 bases and J gave up 1 base, with 15 bases separating them.

The V call is TRBV10-3, the J call TRBJ2-1, with D possibly TRBD2 on 5 matching bases. From germline, CDR1 is ENHRY and CDR2 SYGVKD. The V end lost 10 bases, the J end lost 7 bases, and 11 bases lay between the germline ends. CDR3 length: 11 amino acids. CDR3 sequence: CATRTQNEQFF. In nucleotides, the CDR3 is TGTGCCACACGGACTCAGAATGAGCAGTTCTTC.

This clonotype was recorded only once. The rearrangement links TRBV9 to TRBJ2-3; no clear D. The CDR3 extends over 13 amino acids. V lost 0 bases, J lost 0 bases, and 2 bases lay in between. The V gene's germline CDR1 is SGDLS and CDR2 YYNGEE. The CDR3 sequence is CASSVVSTDTQYF. CDR3 coding DNA: TGTGCCAGCAGCGTAGTCAGCACAGATACGCAGTATTTT.